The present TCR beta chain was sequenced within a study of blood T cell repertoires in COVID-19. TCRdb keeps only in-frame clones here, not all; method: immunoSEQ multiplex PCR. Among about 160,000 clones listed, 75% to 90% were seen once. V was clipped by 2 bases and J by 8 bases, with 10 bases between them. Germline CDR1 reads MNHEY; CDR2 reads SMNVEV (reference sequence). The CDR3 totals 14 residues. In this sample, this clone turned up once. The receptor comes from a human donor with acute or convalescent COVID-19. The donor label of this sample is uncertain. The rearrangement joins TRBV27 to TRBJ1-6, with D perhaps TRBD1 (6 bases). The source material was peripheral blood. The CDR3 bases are TGTGCCAGCAGTTTAGAGGGGACACATTCACCCCTCCACTTT. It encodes CASSLEGTHSPLHF.